One sample yielded the 8 T cell receptor beta chains listed below, sequenced in a study of control samples from healthy donors and cancer patients. The data were produced by immunoSEQ multiplex PCR, yet TCRdb's version contains in-frame clones alone and is incomplete. The table lists tens of thousands of clones, around nine tenths of them singletons. The sample consisted of blood. The receptors shown here come from a man aged 45-65 years in good health.

This clone was observed once. The rearrangement joins TRBV6-5 to TRBJ1-6; D is uncertain. Germline V gene data show CDR1 as MNHEY and CDR2 as SVGAGI. V lost 4 bases, J lost 5 bases, and 15 bases lay in between. The CDR3 runs 16 residues. The CDR3 here is CASSFHGRTDNSPLHF. The CDR3 bases are TGTGCCAGCAGTTTCCACGGACGGACCGATAATTCACCCCTCCACTTT.

V gene TRBV5-5 combines with J gene TRBJ1-1; D gene ambiguous. This CDR3 has 14 residues. Germline CDR1 and CDR2: SGHKS and YYEKEE (reference sequence). The V gene lost 4 bases and the J gene lost 2 bases, with 12 bases spanning the gap. The CDR3 region has the DNA TGTGCCAGCAGCCTTTTTACCTCTAACACTGAAGCTTTCTTT. Protein: CASSLFTSNTEAFF.

V usage is TRBV9 and J usage is TRBJ1-6; a weak D match, TRBD1 (5 bases). In germline, CDR1 is SGDLS, CDR2 YYNGEE. The CDR3 extends over 15 amino acids. V lost 3 bases, J lost 6 bases, and 13 bases lay in between. DNA for the CDR3: TGTGCCAGCAGCGAGGCCGGGACTTCTAATTCACCCCTCCACTTT. Protein sequence: CASSEAGTSNSPLHF.

The chain joins TRBV27 to TRBJ1-1, with D perhaps matching TRBD1 (6 bases). Germline-derived CDR1 and CDR2 are MNHEY and SMNVEV (reference sequence). The CDR3 runs 14 residues. The ends were cut back, 3 bases at V and 4 bases at J, with 12 bases in the middle. CDR3 DNA sequence: TGTGCCAGCAGTTTTCGGGGGCAGGGCACTGAAGCTTTCTTT. Residues: CASSFRGQGTEAFF.

This clone has a single count. This chain connects TRBV7-9 to TRBJ2-3, with 7 nucleotides matching TRBD1. There are 15 residues in the CDR3. Germline CDR1 reads SEHNR; CDR2 reads FQNEAQ (reference sequence). Losses at the gene ends were 5 bases for V and 1 base for J; bases not matched to a gene: 6. For the CDR3, the DNA is TGTGCCAGCAGCGAAAGGGGGCGGGGCACAGATACGCAGTATTTT. Amino acid sequence: CASSERGRGTDTQYF.

The chain joins TRBV7-8 to TRBJ1-2; 8 nucleotides line up with TRBD1. Germline V CDR1 and CDR2: SGHVS, FQNEAQ. The CDR3 has 14 residues. V shed 0 bases and J 8 bases; nucleotides not matched to a gene: 5. The CDR3: CASSLARGQEGYTF. CDR3 in DNA: TGTGCCAGCAGCTTAGCGAGGGGACAGGAGGGCTACACCTTC.

The V and J genes are TRBV4-2 and TRBJ1-2; D is perhaps TRBD1 (5 bases). V was shortened by 0 bases and J by 8 bases, with 22 bases between the two germline ends. The CDR3 has 17 amino acids. Germline assignment: CDR1 LGHNA and CDR2 YNFKEQ. The CDR3 region is CASSQEVRTPPGEGYTF. CDR3 nucleotides: TGTGCCAGCAGCCAAGAAGTAAGGACACCTCCTGGGGAAGGCTACACCTTC.

The rearrangement joins TRBV6-5 to TRBJ2-7, with a possible D match to TRBD1 (7 bases). Germline V gene sequence: CDR1 MNHEY, CDR2 SVGAGI. This CDR3 spans 14 amino acids. Trimming took 4 bases from V and 2 from J, leaving 12 bases between them. CDR3 DNA: TGTGCCAGCAGTTCAGGGGGGTCGACCTACGAGCAGTACTTC. Its protein product is CASSSGGSTYEQYF.